This TCR beta chain was documented in a study of blood T cell repertoires in COVID-19. The CDR3 runs to 16 residues. Trimming took off 3 bases at V and 1 base at J, with 14 bases between the two ends. CDR1 is SGHDT, CDR2 YYEEEE, per germline. Libraries were prepared by immunoSEQ multiplex PCR; TCRdb keeps only in-frame clonotypes and omits some of them. The sample shows a few hundred thousand clones, around 86% of them seen only once. The chain combines TRBV5-6 with TRBJ1-3, with D possibly being TRBD1 (6 bases). The source of this sequence is a man aged 18 to 29 with active or convalescent COVID-19. The sample consisted of peripheral blood. The CDR3 here is CASSYTYRVSGNTIYF. In DNA form, the CDR3 reads TGTGCCAGCAGCTATACATACAGGGTATCTGGAAACACCATATATTTT.